This TCR beta chain was sequenced in a study of cytomegalovirus exposure and HLA in healthy donors. Germline loops: CDR1 SGHNT, CDR2 YYREEE (reference sequence). The V gene end was trimmed by 3 bases and the J gene end by 7 bases; junction bases not matched to a gene: 7. This CDR3 contains 15 residues. The PCR employed 60 Vbeta primers together with 13 Jbeta primers. Sequencing used immunoSEQ multiplex PCR; TCRdb keeps in-frame clones, though not all of them. The data contain some 150,000 clones, about 77% of them singletons. The rearrangement links TRBV5-4 to TRBJ1-4; TRBD1 agrees at 9 bases. The sequenced sample was PBMCs. The TCR was taken from a woman between 45 and 60 years old in good health and CMV-seronegative. For the CDR3, the DNA is TGTGCCAGCAGCTCGGGACAGGGCGGAGGTGAAAAACTGTTTTTT. Translation gives CASSSGQGGGEKLFF.